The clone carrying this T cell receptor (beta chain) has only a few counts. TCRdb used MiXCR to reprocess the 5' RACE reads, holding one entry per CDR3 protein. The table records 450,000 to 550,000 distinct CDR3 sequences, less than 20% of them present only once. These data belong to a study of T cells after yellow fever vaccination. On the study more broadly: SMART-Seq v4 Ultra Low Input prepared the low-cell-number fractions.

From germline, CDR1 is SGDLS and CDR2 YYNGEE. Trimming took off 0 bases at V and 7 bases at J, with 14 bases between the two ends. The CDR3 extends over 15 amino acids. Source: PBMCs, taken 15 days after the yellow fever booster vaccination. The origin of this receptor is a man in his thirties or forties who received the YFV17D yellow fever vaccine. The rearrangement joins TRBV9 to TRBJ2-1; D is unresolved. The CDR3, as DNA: TGTGCCAGCAGCGTAGGGAATCTACACAGTAATGAGCAGTTCTTC. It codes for CASSVGNLHSNEQFF.